Shown below are 2 T cell receptor beta chains from a single sample sequenced in a study of CD8+CD57+ T cells in acquired aplastic anemia. Genomic DNA constituted the template upon which TCR beta VDJ and CDR3 profiling was performed. TCRdb re-analysed the reads in MiXCR, keeping a single row per CDR3 protein. The repertoire holds about 470,000 distinct CDR3 sequences, with more than 25% as singletons. The patients chosen for sequencing had shown expansion of CD8+CD57+ cells (detected by flow cytometry). The material sequenced was sorted CD4+, CD8+, or CD8+CD57+ T cells (not recorded which) from PBMCs. These receptors were taken from a human donor with aplastic anemia.

This clonotype was recorded a few times. The CDR3 sequence is CASSLGGVGGAAEAFF. In nucleotides, the CDR3 is TGTGCCAGCAGCTTAGGCGGGGTAGGCGGAGCAGCTGAAGCTTTCTTT. The V and J genes are TRBV11-2 and TRBJ1-1; D remains ambiguous. The CDR3 consists of 16 residues. Germline loops: CDR1 SGHAT, CDR2 FQNNGV. Trimming pared 1 base from V and 6 bases from J, leaving 18 bases between.

This chain uses TRBV7-7 with TRBJ2-1; TRBD1 matches at 7 bases. Germline CDR1 is SSHAT and CDR2 is FNYEAQ (reference sequence). CDR3 length: 16 amino acids. V lost 5 bases, J lost 0 bases, and 7 bases stayed unmatched. DNA for the CDR3: TGTGCCAGCAGCATCGACAGGGATAGCTCCTACAATGAGCAGTTCTTC. This gives the protein CASSIDRDSSYNEQFF. Combining the CDR3 with reference TRBV7-7 and TRBJ2-1 gives the whole variable domain GAGVSQSPRYKVTKRGQDVTLRCDPISSHATLYWYQQALGQGPEFLTYFNYEAQPDKSGLPSDRFSAERPEGSISTLTIQRTEQRDSAMYRCASSIDRDSSYNEQFFGPGTRLTVL.